The sample holds many counts of the clone carrying this TCR beta chain. The entry originates in a study of T-cell reconstitution after alpha-beta-depleted transplantation in children. Preparing the TCRbeta library involved the use of unique molecular identifiers. TCRdb re-called the PCR reads with MiXCR, one entry per CDR3 protein. The table has around 600,000 distinct CDR3 sequences, approximately 17% seen once. CDR1 and CDR2 (germline): SQVTM, ANQGSEA. The CDR3 length is 15 residues. V trimming: 5 bases; J trimming: 2 bases; junction bases outside the gene matches: 8. The source of this sequence is a human donor who donated a stem cell graft to a child with acute myeloid leukemia. The chain employs TRBV29-1 and TRBJ2-3, with 9 bases lining up with TRBD2. The sequenced sample was PBMCs from the stem cell graft donor, obtained from the stem cell graft. In DNA form, the CDR3 reads TGCAGCGTTATGCGTAGCGGGGGAATCACAGATACGCAGTATTTT. Protein: CSVMRSGGITDTQYF.